These 15 T cell receptor beta chains were all obtained from the same sample, sequenced in a study of regulatory T cells in long-lasting Graves disease. CDR3-region Arm-PCR and iRepertoire HTBI primers produced the TCR beta libraries. A single record per CDR3 protein comes from TCRdb applying MiXCR to the multiplex PCR reads. The data hold more than 300,000 distinct CDR3 sequences, with about 11% observed a single time. Noted time point: newly diagnosed GD, antithyroid drugs for less than 3 months. RNA extracted from PBMCs served as the sequencing template. The same specimen was also included in a second study, on T cells in Graves' hyperthyroidism and ophthalmopathy.

The source material was peripheral blood mononuclear cells (PBMCs), sampled at new diagnosis, from a patient treated with antithyroid drugs. All receptors come from a woman aged 18-29 years with Graves disease.

This clonotype was seen a few times. The J gene is TRBJ2-1, the V gene TRBV20-1, with 7 nucleotides matching TRBD2. The CDR3 runs 15 residues. V lost 5 bases to trimming and J lost 3 bases; unmatched junction nucleotides: 10. Germline V lookup: CDR1 DFQATT, CDR2 SNEGSKA (reference sequence). CDR3 coding DNA: TGCAGTGCTTATTCCCGGGACTACCACTACAATGAGCAGTTCTTC. This translates into CSAYSRDYHYNEQFF.

Many counts were recorded for this clonotype. The V gene is TRBV20-1, the J gene TRBJ1-3; D might be TRBD1 (6 bases). Germline V gene lookup returns CDR1 DFQATT and CDR2 SNEGSKA (reference sequence). This CDR3 is 17 amino acids long. The ends were cut back, 0 bases at V and 0 bases at J, with 15 bases in the middle. The CDR3: CSARDPFTGHSGNTIYF. CDR3 sequence (DNA): TGCAGTGCTAGAGATCCATTTACAGGGCACTCTGGAAACACCATATATTTT.

The genes are TRBV19 and TRBJ2-7; 12 bases match TRBD2. V gave up 4 bases and J gave up 6 bases; unmatched junction bases: 1. This CDR3 comprises 13 residues. The germline V gene encodes CDR1 LNHDA and CDR2 SQIVND (reference sequence). DNA for the CDR3: TGTGCCAGTAGTACGGGACTAGCGGGCGAGCAGTACTTC. It is translated as CASSTGLAGEQYF. Supplemented by reference TRBV19 and TRBJ2-7, the full variable domain reads DGGITQSPKYLFRKEGQNVTLSCEQNLNHDAMYWYRQDPGQGLRLIYYSQIVNDFQKGDIAEGYSVSREKKESFPLTVTSAQKNPTAFYLCASSTGLAGEQYFGPGTRLTVT.

CDR3 residues: CSASGTAISYEQYF. The CDR3 coding sequence is TGCAGTGCTTCTGGGACAGCCATATCCTACGAGCAGTACTTC. The V and J genes are TRBV20-1 and TRBJ2-7; 7 nucleotides agree with TRBD1. Per the germline V gene, CDR1 is DFQATT and CDR2 is SNEGSKA (reference sequence). The CDR3 extends over 14 amino acids. Germline trimming cut 5 bases from V and 1 base from J; bases unmatched to any gene: 8.

This clonotype appeared many times. The rearrangement links TRBV5-1 to TRBJ2-1, with 11 bases lining up with TRBD1. V lost 4 bases, J lost 4 bases, and 19 bases stayed unmatched. The CDR3 extends over 20 amino acids. Germline V gene lookup returns CDR1 SGHRS and CDR2 YFSETQ. The CDR3 here is CASSTRDRGSLILYYNEQFF. The CDR3 DNA is TGCGCCAGCAGCACCCGGGACAGGGGGTCTCTAATCTTATATTACAATGAGCAGTTCTTC.

This clonotype was counted ten times or more. The chain couples TRBV28 to TRBJ2-1; a possible D gene is TRBD1 (7 bases). Per the germline V gene, CDR1 is MDHEN and CDR2 is SYDVKM. This CDR3 region has 15 residues. V was cut by 3 bases and J by 9 bases, with 18 bases left in between. The CDR3 is CASSLRQGGHGEQFF. In DNA, the CDR3 is TGTGCCAGCAGTTTGCGGCAGGGGGGACACGGTGAGCAGTTCTTC.

Points on this clonotype: A clone one base away is much larger, so this may be a read error. This chain connects TRBV12-3 or TRBV12-4 to TRBJ2-1; D might be TRBD2 (5 bases). Deletions cut 0 bases from V and 12 bases from J, with 15 bases between. The CDR3 consists of 14 residues. The CDR3 is CASSLASLVIGQFF. In DNA, the CDR3 is TGTGCCAGCAGTTTAGCGTCACTAGTCATTGGGCAGTTCTTC.

This clonotype was found many times. The chain recombines TRBV11-3 with TRBJ2-1; D gene unclear. V was shortened by 0 bases and J by 8 bases, with 11 bases between the two germline ends. The CDR3 loop spans 14 amino acids. Germline V lookup: CDR1 SGHNT, CDR2 YENEEA. The CDR3 DNA sequence: TGTGCCAGCAGCTTAGAGGGATCCCCACATGAGCAGTTCTTC. As protein: CASSLEGSPHEQFF. The full variable domain, its missing parts supplied by reference TRBV11-3 and TRBJ2-1, is EAGVVQSPRYKIIEKKQPVAFWCNPISGHNTLYWYLQNLGQGPELLIRYENEEAVDDSQLPKDRFSAERLKGVDSTLKIQPAELGDSAVYLCASSLEGSPHEQFFGPGTRLTVL.

This clonotype came up a few times. This sequence joins TRBV20-1 and TRBJ2-5; tentative D call: TRBD2 (5 bases). CDR3 size: 14 residues. From germline, CDR1 is DFQATT and CDR2 SNEGSKA (reference sequence). V lost 3 bases to trimming and J lost 0 bases, with 11 bases between them. This chain's CDR3 is CSASVSAYQETQYF. The CDR3 DNA follows: TGCAGTGCTAGTGTTAGCGCCTACCAAGAGACCCAGTACTTC.

The chain uses TRBV7-9 and TRBJ2-1; D is possibly TRBD1 or TRBD2 (6 bases each). This CDR3 has 18 amino acids. Trimming removed 6 bases at V and 0 bases at J, with 21 bases between. CDR1 and CDR2 from the germline V gene are SEHNR and FQNEAQ (reference sequence). The CDR3 DNA follows: TGTGCCAGCAGACATGGGGGGCTTCGAGACGGCTCCTACAATGAGCAGTTCTTC. It specifies CASRHGGLRDGSYNEQFF.

This clonotype was counted only a few times. This chain uses TRBV29-1 with TRBJ2-7, with 8 positions matching TRBD1. Trimming removed 2 bases from V and 7 bases from J; junction bases left unmatched: 4. Germline V gives CDR1 SQVTM, CDR2 ANQGSEA. CDR3 length: 12 residues. Written as DNA, the CDR3 is TGCAGCGTTGAACAGGGGGCGGAGGAGCAGTACTTC. Its protein is CSVEQGAEEQYF.

The rearrangement uses TRBV6-1 and TRBJ1-2; D call uncertain. The length of the CDR3 is 11 residues. The germline V gene encodes CDR1 MNHNS and CDR2 SASEGT. V lost 6 bases, J lost 14 bases, and 16 bases lay in between. CDR3: CASSGQVFETF. The CDR3 nucleotides read TGTGCCAGCAGCGGTCAAGTTTTTGAGACCTTC.

V usage is TRBV20-1 and J usage is TRBJ2-5, with D possibly being TRBD1 (6 bases). The CDR3 sequence is 13 residues long. V was trimmed by 4 bases and J by 5 bases, leaving 14 bases between them. The germline V gene has CDR1 DFQATT and CDR2 SNEGSKA (reference sequence). This chain's CDR3 is CSATTGYRETQYF. The CDR3 nucleotides read TGCAGTGCTACTACAGGGTACCGGGAGACCCAGTACTTC.

A few counts support this clonotype. V and J are TRBV4-1 and TRBJ2-3; 12 bases map to TRBD2. V was clipped by 4 bases and J by 2 bases; unmatched bases: 10. The CDR3 has 18 residues. Germline loops: CDR1 MGHRA, CDR2 YSYEKL. CDR3 nucleotide sequence: TGCGCCAGCAGCCCCTACTCTAGCGGGAGGGCCGACACAGATACGCAGTATTTT. Translated, it gives CASSPYSSGRADTDTQYF.

This clonotype was counted ten times or more. The rearrangement joins TRBV7-2 to TRBJ2-7; D possibly corresponds to TRBD1 (5 bases). This CDR3 contains 13 residues. Germline lookup yields CDR1 SGHTA and CDR2 FQGNSA. V shed 4 bases and J shed 7 bases, with 14 bases lying between them. CDR3 in DNA: TGTGCCAGCAGCTCGACCCCCCCAGGGGAGCAGTACTTC. It yields the protein CASSSTPPGEQYF.